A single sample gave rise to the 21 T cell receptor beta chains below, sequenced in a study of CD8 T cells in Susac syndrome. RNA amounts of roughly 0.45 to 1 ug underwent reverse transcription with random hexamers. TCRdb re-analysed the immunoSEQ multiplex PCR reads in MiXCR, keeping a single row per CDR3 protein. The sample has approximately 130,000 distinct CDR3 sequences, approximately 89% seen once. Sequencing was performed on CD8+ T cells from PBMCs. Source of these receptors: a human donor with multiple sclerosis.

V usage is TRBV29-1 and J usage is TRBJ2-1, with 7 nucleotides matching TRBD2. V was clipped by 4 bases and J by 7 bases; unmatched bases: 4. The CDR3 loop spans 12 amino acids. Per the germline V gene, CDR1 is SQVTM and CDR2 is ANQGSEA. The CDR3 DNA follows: TGCAGCGTTGCAGGCGGGAGAAATGAGCAGTTCTTC. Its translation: CSVAGGRNEQFF.

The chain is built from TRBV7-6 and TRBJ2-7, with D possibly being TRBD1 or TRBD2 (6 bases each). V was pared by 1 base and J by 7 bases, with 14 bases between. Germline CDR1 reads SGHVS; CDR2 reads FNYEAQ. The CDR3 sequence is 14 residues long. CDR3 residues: CASSLGGVTGEQYF. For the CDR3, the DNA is TGTGCCAGCAGCTTAGGGGGGGTCACAGGGGAGCAGTACTTC.

Here the CDR3 reads CASSQSGVYNEQFF. As DNA, the CDR3 is TGTGCCAGCAGTCAAAGCGGGGTCTACAATGAGCAGTTCTTC. V is TRBV6-5 and J is TRBJ2-1; TRBD2 matches at 7 bases. This CDR3 is built from 14 residues. V lost 5 bases to trimming and J lost 3 bases; unmatched junction nucleotides: 4. Germline V CDR1 and CDR2: MNHEY, SVGAGI.

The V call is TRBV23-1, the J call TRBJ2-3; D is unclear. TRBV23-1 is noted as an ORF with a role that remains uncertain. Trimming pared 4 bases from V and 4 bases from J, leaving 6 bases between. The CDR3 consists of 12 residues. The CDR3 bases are TGCGCCAGCAGTCGAGCATCAGATACGCAGTATTTT. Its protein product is CASSRASDTQYF.

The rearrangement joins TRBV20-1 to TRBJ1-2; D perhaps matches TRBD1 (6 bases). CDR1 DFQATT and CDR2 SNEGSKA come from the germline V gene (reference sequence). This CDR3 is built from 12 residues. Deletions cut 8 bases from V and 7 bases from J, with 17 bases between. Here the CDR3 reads CSPEGGIGGYTF. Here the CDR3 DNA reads TGCAGTCCAGAAGGGGGAATAGGTGGCTACACCTTC.

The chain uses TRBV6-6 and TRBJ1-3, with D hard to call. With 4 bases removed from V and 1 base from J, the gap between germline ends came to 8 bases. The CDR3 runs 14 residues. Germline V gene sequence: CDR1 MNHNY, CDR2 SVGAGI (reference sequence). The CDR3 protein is CASSLGLSGNTIYF. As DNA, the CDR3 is TGTGCCAGCAGTTTGGGTTTGTCTGGAAACACCATATATTTT.

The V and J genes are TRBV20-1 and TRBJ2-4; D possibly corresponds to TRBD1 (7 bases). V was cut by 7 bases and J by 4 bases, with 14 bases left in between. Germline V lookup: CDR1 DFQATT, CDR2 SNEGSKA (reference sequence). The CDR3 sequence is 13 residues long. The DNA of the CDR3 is TGCAGTGGCCGGGACAGCGGGAAAAACATTCAGTACTTC. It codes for CSGRDSGKNIQYF.

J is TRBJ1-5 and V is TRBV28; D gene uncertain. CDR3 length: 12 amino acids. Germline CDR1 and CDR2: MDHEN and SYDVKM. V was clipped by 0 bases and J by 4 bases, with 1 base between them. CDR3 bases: TGTGCCAGCAGTTTATGGAATCAGCCCCAGCATTTT. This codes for CASSLWNQPQHF.

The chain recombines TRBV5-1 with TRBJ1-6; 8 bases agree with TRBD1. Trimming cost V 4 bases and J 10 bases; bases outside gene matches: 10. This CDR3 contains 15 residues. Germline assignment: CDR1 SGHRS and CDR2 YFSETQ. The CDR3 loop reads CASSDGTGARSPLHF. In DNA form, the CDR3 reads TGCGCCAGCAGCGACGGGACAGGCGCCCGATCACCCCTCCACTTT.

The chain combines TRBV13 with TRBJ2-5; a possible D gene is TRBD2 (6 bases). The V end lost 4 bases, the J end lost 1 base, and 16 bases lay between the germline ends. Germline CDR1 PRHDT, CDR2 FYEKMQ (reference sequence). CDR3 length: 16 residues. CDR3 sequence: CASSSRSRDSQETQYF. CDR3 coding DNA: TGTGCCAGCAGCTCGCGTTCCAGGGACTCCCAAGAGACCCAGTACTTC.

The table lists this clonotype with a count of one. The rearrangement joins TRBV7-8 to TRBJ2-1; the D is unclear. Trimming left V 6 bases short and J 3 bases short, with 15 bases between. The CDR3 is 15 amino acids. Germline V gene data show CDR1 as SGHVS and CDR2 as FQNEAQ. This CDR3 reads CASRYLLVGYNEQFF. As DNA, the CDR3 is TGTGCCAGCAGGTACCTCCTCGTCGGCTACAATGAGCAGTTCTTC.

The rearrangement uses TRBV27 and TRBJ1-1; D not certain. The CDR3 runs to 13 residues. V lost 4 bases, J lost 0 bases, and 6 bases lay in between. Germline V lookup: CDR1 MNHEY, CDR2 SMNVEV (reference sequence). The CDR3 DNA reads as TGTGCCAGCAGTTACCAAATGAACACTGAAGCTTTCTTT. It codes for CASSYQMNTEAFF.

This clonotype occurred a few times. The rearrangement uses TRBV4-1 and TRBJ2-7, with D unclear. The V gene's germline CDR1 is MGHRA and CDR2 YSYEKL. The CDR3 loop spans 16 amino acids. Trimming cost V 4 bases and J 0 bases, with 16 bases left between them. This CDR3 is CASSPVYNRRSYEQYF. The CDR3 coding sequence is TGCGCCAGCAGCCCCGTGTATAACCGACGCTCCTACGAGCAGTACTTC.

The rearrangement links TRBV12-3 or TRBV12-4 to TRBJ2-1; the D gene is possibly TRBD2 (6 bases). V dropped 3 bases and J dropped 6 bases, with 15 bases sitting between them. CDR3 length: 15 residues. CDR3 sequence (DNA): TGTGCCAGCAGTTTGACTAGTCCCAGAGGCAATGAGCAGTTCTTC. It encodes CASSLTSPRGNEQFF.

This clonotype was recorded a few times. The CDR3, as DNA: TGTGCCATCCTAGCGGGAGGAACCTACGAGCAGTACTTC. This encodes CAILAGGTYEQYF. This sequence joins TRBV6-1 and TRBJ2-7; TRBD2 matches at 11 bases. CDR3 length equals 13 residues. The V and J ends lost 10 bases and 2 bases, in that order; junction bases with no gene match: 4. Germline assignment: CDR1 MNHNS and CDR2 SASEGT.

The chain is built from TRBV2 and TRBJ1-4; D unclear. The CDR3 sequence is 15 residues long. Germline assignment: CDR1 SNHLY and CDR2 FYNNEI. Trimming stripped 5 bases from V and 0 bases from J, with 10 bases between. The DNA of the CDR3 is TGTGCCAGCAGTTCGGCAGGATCAACTAATGAAAAACTGTTTTTT. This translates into CASSSAGSTNEKLFF.

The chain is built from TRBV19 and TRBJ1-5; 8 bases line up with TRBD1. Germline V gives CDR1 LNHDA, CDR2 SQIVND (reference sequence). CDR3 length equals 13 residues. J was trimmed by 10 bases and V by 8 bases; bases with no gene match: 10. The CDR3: CASQGQGIYPQHF. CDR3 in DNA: TGTGCCAGTCAAGGACAGGGCATTTACCCCCAGCATTTT. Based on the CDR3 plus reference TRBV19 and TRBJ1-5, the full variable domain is DGGITQSPKYLFRKEGQNVTLSCEQNLNHDAMYWYRQDPGQGLRLIYYSQIVNDFQKGDIAEGYSVSREKKESFPLTVTSAQKNPTAFYLCASQGQGIYPQHFGDGTRLSIL.

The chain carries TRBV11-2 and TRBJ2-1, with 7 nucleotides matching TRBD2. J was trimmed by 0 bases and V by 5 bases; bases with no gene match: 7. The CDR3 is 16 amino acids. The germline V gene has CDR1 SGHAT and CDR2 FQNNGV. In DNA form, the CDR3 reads TGTGCCAGCAGCCCTACTAGCGAGAGCTCCTACAATGAGCAGTTCTTC. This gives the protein CASSPTSESSYNEQFF.

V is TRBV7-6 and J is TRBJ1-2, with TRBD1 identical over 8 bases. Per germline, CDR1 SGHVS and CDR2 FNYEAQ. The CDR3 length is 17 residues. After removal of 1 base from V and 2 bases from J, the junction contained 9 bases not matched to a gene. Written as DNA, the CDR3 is TGTGCCAGCAGCTTAGGGGGACAGGACAACAACAACTATGGCTACACCTTC. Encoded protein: CASSLGGQDNNNYGYTF.

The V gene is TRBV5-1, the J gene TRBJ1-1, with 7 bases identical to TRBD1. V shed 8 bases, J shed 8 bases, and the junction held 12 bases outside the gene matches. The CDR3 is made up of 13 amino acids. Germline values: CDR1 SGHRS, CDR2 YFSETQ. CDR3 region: CASRQLGTEEAFF. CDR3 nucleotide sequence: TGCGCCAGTAGACAGCTCGGGACAGAAGAAGCTTTCTTT.

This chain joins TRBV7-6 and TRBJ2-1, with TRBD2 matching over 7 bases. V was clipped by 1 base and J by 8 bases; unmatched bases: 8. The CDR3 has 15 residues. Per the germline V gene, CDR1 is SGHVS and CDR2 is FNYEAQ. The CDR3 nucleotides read TGTGCCAGCAGCTTAGAAGGCGGGAGCGAGGATGAGCAGTTCTTC. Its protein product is CASSLEGGSEDEQFF. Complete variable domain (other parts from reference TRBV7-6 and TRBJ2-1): GAGVSQSPRYKVTKRGQDVALRCDPISGHVSLYWYRQALGQGPEFLTYFNYEAQQDKSGLPNDRFSAERPEGSISTLTIQRTEQRDSAMYRCASSLEGGSEDEQFFGPGTRLTVL.